These 4 T cell receptor beta chains came from one sample sequenced in a study of blood T cell repertoires in COVID-19. Only in-frame clones appear in the TCRdb table, and some are missing; sequencing was by immunoSEQ multiplex PCR. The sample records 80,000 to 95,000 clones, about 84% being singletons. Sequenced input: peripheral blood. These receptors were taken from a man older than 75 with active or convalescent COVID-19.

The chain has TRBV7-9 and TRBJ1-2, with D possibly being TRBD1 (6 bases). Germline V lookup: CDR1 SEHNR, CDR2 FQNEAQ (reference sequence). The CDR3 has 15 amino acids. V was cut by 5 bases and J by 6 bases, with 19 bases left in between. The CDR3 DNA follows: TGTGCCAGCAGCGGCGCACTGTCAGGGGAGCATGGCTACACCTTC. Protein sequence: CASSGALSGEHGYTF.

This clone is a singleton in its sample. The chain combines TRBV7-2 with TRBJ1-2; 10 nucleotides match TRBD1. This CDR3 is 14 amino acids long. With 5 bases clipped from V and 8 bases from J, the junction kept 8 bases outside the gene matches. CDR1 and CDR2 (germline): SGHTA, FQGNSA. CDR3 sequence (DNA): TGTGCCAGCAGCCCCGGGACAGGGGCAAAGGGCTACACCTTC. Residues: CASSPGTGAKGYTF.

The V call is TRBV14, the J call TRBJ2-3; 8 bases map to TRBD1. The germline gives CDR1 SGHDN, CDR2 FVKESK. V lost 4 bases and J lost 4; bases outside the gene matches: 4. This CDR3 is 14 amino acids long. CDR3 sequence (DNA): TGTGCCAGCAGCCGAGACAGGGGAGCAGATACGCAGTATTTT. It translates to CASSRDRGADTQYF.

This rearrangement joins TRBV10-3 to TRBJ1-1; TRBD1 matches at 7 bases. This CDR3 comprises 15 residues. Germline CDR1 ENHRY, CDR2 SYGVKD. The V segment lost 4 bases and the J segment 2 bases; nucleotides outside the gene matches: 7. The CDR3 coding sequence is TGTGCCATCAGTGGGGGACAGTTCCCCAACACTGAAGCTTTCTTT. Its translation is CAISGGQFPNTEAFF.